What follows are 10 T cell receptor beta chains derived from one specimen sequenced in a study of cytomegalovirus exposure and HLA in healthy donors. PCR employed 60 Vbeta and 13 Jbeta primers. The assay was immunoSEQ multiplex PCR, and TCRdb's table has in-frame clones only and misses some. The sample holds under 50,000 clones, 66% seen once. The sequencing input was PBMCs. These receptors were collected from a man aged 45-65 years in good health and CMV-seropositive.

A few counts support this clone. The chain uses TRBV7-2 and TRBJ1-2, with a possible D match to TRBD1 (5 bases). CDR3 size: 13 residues. CDR1 and CDR2 (germline): SGHTA, FQGNSA. Trimming left V 1 base short and J 8 bases short, with 11 bases between. This CDR3 reads CASSLGREGGYTF. CDR3 coding DNA: TGTGCCAGCAGCTTAGGCAGGGAGGGGGGCTACACCTTC.

This chain connects TRBV11-3 to TRBJ2-3, with D unresolved. Trimming removed 2 bases from V and 4 bases from J, with 10 bases in between. Per the germline V gene, CDR1 is SGHNT and CDR2 is YENEEA. The CDR3 runs to 14 residues. The CDR3 region has the DNA TGTGCCAGCAGCTTATCAGGATACCCAGATACGCAGTATTTT. Translating gives CASSLSGYPDTQYF.

This clone was observed a few times. This chain joins TRBV2 and TRBJ2-7, with D maybe TRBD1 (6 bases). Deletions cut 5 bases from V and 1 base from J, with 12 bases between. Germline CDR1 is SNHLY and CDR2 is FYNNEI. The CDR3 totals 14 residues. CDR3 nucleotides: TGTGCCAGCAGTCCAGGGGTGCCTTCCTACGAGCAGTACTTC. Protein sequence: CASSPGVPSYEQYF.

There are a few counts of this clone. V usage is TRBV14 and J usage is TRBJ2-7; 9 bases match TRBD1. This CDR3 has 18 residues. Germline lookup yields CDR1 SGHDN and CDR2 FVKESK. Unmatched junction bases numbered 12, after V lost 1 base and J lost 2 bases. For the CDR3, the DNA is TGTGCCAGCAGCCAAGTAAAGGCAGGGGACAGGGTGCCCTACGAGCAGTACTTC. Protein: CASSQVKAGDRVPYEQYF.

As DNA, the CDR3 is TGTGCCAGTAAATACCAGGGGGCACCTAGCTACGAGCAGTACTTC. Translation gives CASKYQGAPSYEQYF. The rearrangement joins TRBV28 to TRBJ2-7; 8 positions match TRBD1. Germline CDR1 reads MDHEN; CDR2 reads SYDVKM. This CDR3 contains 15 residues. Losses at the gene ends were 9 bases for V and 3 bases for J; bases not matched to a gene: 13.

The V gene is TRBV7-8, the J gene TRBJ2-3; 11 bases agree with TRBD2. CDR3 length: 14 amino acids. Germline CDR1 is SGHVS and CDR2 is FQNEAQ. With 6 bases clipped from V and 9 bases from J, the junction kept 8 bases outside the gene matches. In DNA, the CDR3 is TGTGCCAGCAGAGCTAGCGGGGGGCAGGGGACGCAGTATTTT. This codes for CASRASGGQGTQYF.

V and J are TRBV18 and TRBJ1-3; D remains ambiguous. Germline V gene lookup returns CDR1 KGHSH and CDR2 LQKENI. The CDR3 runs to 15 residues. V was pared by 1 base and J by 0 bases, with 7 bases between. In DNA form, the CDR3 reads TGTGCCAGCTCACCACAAAGCTCCTCTGGAAACACCATATATTTT. This encodes CASSPQSSSGNTIYF.

The chain recombines TRBV5-5 with TRBJ2-7; D not certain. The ends were cut back, 2 bases at V and 3 bases at J, with 9 bases in the middle. From germline, CDR1 is SGHKS and CDR2 YYEKEE (reference sequence). CDR3 size: 13 residues. CDR3 in amino acids: CASSFQRGYEQYF. CDR3 coding DNA: TGTGCCAGCAGCTTCCAGCGCGGCTACGAGCAGTACTTC.

This sequence joins TRBV27 and TRBJ2-7; 7 bases map to TRBD1. The CDR3 length is 14 residues. Per germline, CDR1 MNHEY and CDR2 SMNVEV (reference sequence). V was pared by 6 bases and J by 3 bases, with 8 bases of the junction left unmatched. This CDR3 reads CASRTTGANYEQYF. The CDR3 nucleotides read TGTGCCAGCAGGACTACAGGGGCGAACTACGAGCAGTACTTC.

The chain links TRBV10-3 to TRBJ2-2, with D tentatively TRBD1 (6 bases). The CDR3 is 12 amino acids. With 11 bases removed from V and 6 bases from J, the gap between germline ends came to 13 bases. Germline V CDR1 and CDR2: ENHRY, SYGVKD. Written as DNA, the CDR3 is TGTGCCGCCCAAGGGGGATCCGGGGAGCTGTTTTTT. Translated, it gives CAAQGGSGELFF.